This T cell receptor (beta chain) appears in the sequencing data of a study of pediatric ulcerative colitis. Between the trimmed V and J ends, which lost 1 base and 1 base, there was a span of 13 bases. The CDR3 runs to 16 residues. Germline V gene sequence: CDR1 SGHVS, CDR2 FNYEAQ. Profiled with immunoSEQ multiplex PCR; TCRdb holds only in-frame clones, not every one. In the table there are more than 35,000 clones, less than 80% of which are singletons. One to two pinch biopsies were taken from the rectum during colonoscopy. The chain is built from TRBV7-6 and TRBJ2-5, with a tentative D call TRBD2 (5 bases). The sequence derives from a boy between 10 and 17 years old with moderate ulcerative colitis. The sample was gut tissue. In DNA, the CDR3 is TGTGCCAGCAGCTTAGGAGCGGCGGACCTCCAAGAGACCCAGTACTTC. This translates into CASSLGAADLQETQYF.